This T cell receptor (beta chain) was sequenced for a study of T cell repertoires in ileal Crohn's disease (dated by TCRdb to between 2018 and 2021). The study in broad terms: At the time of surgery, roughly 34% of patients were active smokers, and the median duration of disease was 6.5 to 8 years. Roughly half of the patients were given postoperative therapy, with approximately 17 on anti-TNF agents and about a dozen on thiopurines. The study was conducted in parallel with a multicentre cohort built to find predictors of early endoscopic recurrence after ileocolonic resection. Every patient underwent surgery because of a complication, which was stricturing disease in approximately 60% and penetrating disease in about 40%. A Rutgeerts score higher than i0 was the definition used for endoscopic postoperative recurrence. TCR repertoire analysis was performed in fewer than 70 Crohn's disease patients drawn from a prospective multicentre cohort. A total of around 150 mucosal samples from around 57 patients were sequenced, collected from several sites on the surgical specimen as well as at postoperative endoscopy.

What the research found in general, with its limitations: Compared with CD4 T cells, sorted CD8 T cells contained more high-frequency clones, which suggests that the mucosal expansions were mostly CD8. A significantly higher proportion of clonal expansions was observed in active smokers at surgery than in non-smokers (approximately 28% vs 17%, p=0.02). Higher percentages of high-frequency clones at the time of surgery were linked to endoscopic recurrence, and every patient with clonality above 26.8% (18/57) had recurrence. Only a subgroup of patients, of unstated size, had their mucosal CD4 and CD8 T cells sorted and sequenced.

Adults with ileal or ileocolonic Crohn's disease and an indication for ileocolonic resection were eligible for inclusion. Whole ileal mucosal biopsies were kept frozen at -80 degrees C prior to DNA extraction. Genomic DNA was extracted from frozen whole biopsies with a TRizol-based method and quantified on a NanoDrop 2000 spectrophotometer. As concerns this clone: Its recognized antigen is unknown. No qualities accompany the bases; no much larger clone lies one base away.

For commercial TCRB immunosequencing, approximately 500 nanograms of biopsy DNA were submitted for each sample. A two-step, amplification bias-controlled multiplex PCR was used by Adaptive Biotechnology to amplify CDR3 regions from genomic DNA. Primers covering every V and J gene segment were used in the first PCR, while barcodes and Illumina adapters were added in the second PCR. An Illumina instrument was used to sequence the CDR3 libraries. The authors' analysis ran thus. The analysis used both the pipelines supplied by the vendor and custom analysis of the raw data in R/Bioconductor with R version 3.3.0. Clonality, which ranges from 0 to 1, was calculated as the inverse of the normalised Shannon entropy across all productive clones. The repertoire share taken up by the top 100 clones defined high-frequency clones, and only clones that passed a 95% confidence test were kept. The Simpson index measured repertoire diversity, and the Morisita-Horn index measured overlap between samples. Not all clones reach the TCRdb copy of this immuneACCESS table, which keeps in-frame sequences only. Checked studies attribute under half of the gap to unresolved V genes and leave the rest unexplained. D and trimming were read from the DNA, whereas the V and J calls and clone size are those reported in that table. This sample comprises fewer than 18,000 clones, 80% of them detected only once. The ten largest make up 4.2% of the sample.

The sample was ileal tissue. The origin of this receptor is an adult with Crohn's disease.

The DNA is TGTGCCAGCAGTGACGGGACTAGCGGGGCAGATACGCAGTATTTT. Translated, this gives CASSDGTSGADTQYF. The chain joins TRBV6-4 to TRBJ2-3; 13 bases in the middle match TRBD2. The junction shows trimming of 2 bases on V and 4 bases on J, and the gene matches do not reach 0 bases of it. For CDR1 and CDR2, the germline V gene lists MRHNA and SNTAGT. The CDR3 measures 15 amino acids from cysteine to phenylalanine. This entry keeps only the CDR3 DNA: 45 bases, framed from base 1.